A single T cell receptor (beta chain) is shown here with its context. Total RNA was extracted at no less than 5 micrograms per sample. These data originate in a study of blood T cells in healthy people across ages. Primed by a sample-barcoded 5' primer and a J-beta primer mix, a second PCR proceeded for about 6 to 12 cycles. MiXCR was run by TCRdb on the 5' RACE reads, yielding one entry per CDR3 protein. Of about 780,000 distinct CDR3 sequences listed, about half are singletons. Trimming pared 1 base from V and 8 bases from J, leaving 20 bases between. Germline loops: CDR1 LGHNA, CDR2 YSLEER. This CDR3 comprises 17 residues.

The sequenced material came from blood. The chain recombines TRBV4-3 with TRBJ1-4, with D perhaps matching TRBD1 (6 bases). The TCR comes from a man of 80 years or more in good health. The CDR3 here is CASSQATTAGEGEKLFF. In nucleotides, the CDR3 is TGCGCCAGCAGCCAAGCAACTACTGCAGGGGAAGGCGAAAAACTGTTTTTT.